The 9 T cell receptor beta chains given below trace back to one sample, sequenced in a study of Ad26.COV2.S vaccination and SARS-CoV-2 variants. Sequencing was performed with immunoSEQ multiplex PCR; in TCRdb, only in-frame clones are kept and a portion is missing. The sample lists hundreds of thousands of clones, around 84% occurring once. Treatment meaning: 15 to 20 received Ad26.COV2.S at low or high dose, single or two shots; a few received placebo; per-sample allocation not given. Day 63 after the first injection of vaccine or placebo was the sampling time. The specimen comprised peripheral blood, sampled in a trial of Ad26.COV2.S vaccine versus placebo. The receptor set was obtained from a person between 18 and 65 years old who received the Ad26.COV2.S COVID-19 vaccine or a placebo.

The CDR3 nucleotides are TGTGCCAGCAGCTATGCCGGGACTAGGTTGAATGAGCAGTTCTTC. Protein product: CASSYAGTRLNEQFF. V gene TRBV6-5 combines with J gene TRBJ2-1; 8 bases fit TRBD2. Losses at the gene ends were 6 bases for V and 7 bases for J; bases not matched to a gene: 11. Germline CDR1 is MNHEY and CDR2 is SVGAGI. This CDR3 contains 15 residues.

This chain joins TRBV7-6 and TRBJ1-6; D is unclear. Germline V lookup: CDR1 SGHVS, CDR2 FNYEAQ. There are 15 residues in the CDR3. V lost 5 bases to trimming and J lost 9 bases, with 17 bases between them. CDR3 nucleotide sequence: TGTGCCAGCAGCCCAAGCTCTGCTGGTGTTTCACCCCTCCACTTT. Translated: CASSPSSAGVSPLHF.

The V and J genes are TRBV11-2 and TRBJ1-4; TRBD1 might be the D (5 bases). Germline CDR1 is SGHAT and CDR2 is FQNNGV. The CDR3 runs 15 residues. V was cut by 5 bases and J by 11 bases, with 21 bases left in between. The CDR3 region is CASSPIRGSGGKLFF. The CDR3 nucleotides read TGTGCCAGCAGCCCCATCCGGGGTTCGGGGGGGAAACTGTTTTTT.

The chain uses TRBV7-2 and TRBJ2-2; D possibly matches TRBD1 or TRBD2 (5 bases each). CDR1 is SGHTA, CDR2 FQGNSA, per germline. The CDR3 length is 15 residues. V dropped 5 bases and J dropped 0 bases, with 10 bases sitting between them. The CDR3 DNA reads TGTGCCAGCAGCCGCCGGGGACCGAACACCGGGGAGCTGTTTTTT. Its protein is CASSRRGPNTGELFF.

J is TRBJ2-7 and V is TRBV6-2 or TRBV6-3, with 7 bases lining up with TRBD1. V lost 5 bases and J lost 5; bases outside the gene matches: 3. This CDR3 is 12 amino acids long. Germline CDR1 is MNHEY and CDR2 is SVGEGT. The CDR3 region is CASSPQGDEQYF. CDR3 coding DNA: TGTGCCAGCAGTCCGCAGGGGGACGAGCAGTACTTC.

This clone was seen a few times. J is TRBJ2-1 and V is TRBV9; D not certain. The ends were cut back, 4 bases at V and 8 bases at J, with 22 bases in the middle. Per the germline V gene, CDR1 is SGDLS and CDR2 is YYNGEE. CDR3 length: 16 residues. The CDR3 loop is CASSRGWAALTDEQFF. Here the CDR3 DNA reads TGTGCCAGCAGCCGAGGATGGGCAGCTCTTACAGATGAGCAGTTCTTC.

The chain recombines TRBV2 with TRBJ2-1; 9 bases agree with TRBD1. Germline V lookup: CDR1 SNHLY, CDR2 FYNNEI. The length of the CDR3 is 14 residues. V was pared by 7 bases and J by 4 bases, with 5 bases of the junction left unmatched. CDR3 nucleotide sequence: TGTGCCAGCAACCGGGACAGGGAATACAATGAGCAGTTCTTC. Translation gives CASNRDREYNEQFF.

The chain links TRBV24-1 to TRBJ1-1; 10 bases map to TRBD1. CDR1 and CDR2 (germline): KGHDR, SFDVKD. With 3 bases clipped from V and 11 bases from J, the junction kept 14 bases outside the gene matches. This CDR3 has 16 residues. The CDR3 here is CATSDGTGASRTRAFF. The CDR3 nucleotides are TGTGCCACCAGTGATGGGACAGGGGCCTCTCGGACTAGGGCTTTCTTT.

The chain couples TRBV5-6 to TRBJ2-4, with 9 bases identical to TRBD1. Germline CDR1 and CDR2: SGHDT and YYEEEE. The CDR3 has 18 amino acids. V shed 0 bases, J shed 1 base, and the junction held 8 bases outside the gene matches. CDR3 sequence reads: CASSLEDRGFSAKNIQYF. CDR3 nucleotides: TGTGCCAGCAGCTTGGAGGACAGGGGATTTTCGGCCAAAAACATTCAGTACTTC.